This TCR beta chain originates from a study of blood T cell repertoires in COVID-19. Study details: Spain, Italy and the United States supplied samples that represented acute and convalescent COVID-19.

From germline, CDR1 is MDHEN and CDR2 SYDVKM. Trimming cost V 1 base and J 2 bases, with 9 bases left between them. This CDR3 has 14 residues. Notes on this clone: Distinct nucleotide sequences in the sample also encode this CDR3.

Assignments of participants to cohorts depended upon their own reported clinical history. Recovered status in Cohort 3 required two negative PCRs, clearance, or symptom resolution. The data were produced by immunoSEQ multiplex PCR, yet TCRdb's version contains in-frame clones alone and is incomplete. This sample has roughly 300,000 clones, with more than 85% found just once. This chain joins TRBV28 and TRBJ2-7; D gene uncertain. The sample was PBMCs or T cells enriched from blood (not recorded which). This sequence was found in a woman between 25 and 40 years old who had recovered from COVID-19. The CDR3 nucleotides read TGTGCCAGCAGTTTATCATACAGAACCTACGAGCAGTACTTC. It encodes CASSLSYRTYEQYF.